This TCR beta chain was obtained from a study of response to subunit inactivated influenza vaccine (dated 2018 in TCRdb). For context, the study as a whole: Deep quantitative profiling of the T cell receptor repertoire was used in the study to follow responses to a trivalent subunit inactivated influenza vaccine. Overall study outcomes, separate from this receptor: The authors suggested that each seasonal influenza vaccination may recruit only a limited number of new T cells.

About this clonotype itself: Its antigen is unknown. Within one base of it there is no much larger clone, and no base qualities were kept.

Preparation of the library involved RT-PCR. Sequencer: Illumina HiSeq 2500. TCRdb handled the public reads itself, with Q25 trimming in fastp and clone calling in MiXCR, and kept productive beta chains. Rows are unified per CDR3 protein, each entry keeping the most common DNA and genes. The sample data list under 550,000 distinct CDR3 sequences, and approximately 7.6% of these were observed just once. Of the sample, roughly 13% is held by the ten largest clones. Looking up the germline V gene yields CDR1 SGHVS and CDR2 FNYEAQ. The cysteine opens and the phenylalanine closes a CDR3 of 13 amino acids. CDR3 DNA is the only sequence kept; it has 39 bases, read in frame from the first base. Cut back by 5 bases and 4 bases, the V and J ends lie 11 bases apart.

Material: PBMCs from blood, obtained around 25 months after vaccination. The source of this sequence is a man between 50 and 69 years old who received an inactivated influenza vaccine. Donor details come from another sample of the same person, matched by shared clones. Recombination linked TRBV7-6 to TRBJ1-2; the D gene identity is not certain. The sequenced DNA is TGTGCCAGCAGCCCACACTCCTCCTATGGCTACACCTTC. The translation is CASSPHSSYGYTF.